Here is one T cell receptor beta chain with its context. Antigen unknown. The entry originates in a study of Tregs in tolerant kidney transplant recipients. The length of the CDR3 is 16 residues. Germline CDR1 SGHVS, CDR2 FQNEAQ. The V and J ends lost 5 bases and 1 base respectively, with 17 bases between them. Clones were read by immunoSEQ multiplex PCR, and TCRdb kept only the in-frame ones, dropping some. The data hold about 240,000 clones, with roughly four fifths observed a single time. Regarding the study as a whole: Findings come from small patient numbers and require larger validation. Biological reproducibility was not directly addressed, but technical replication error appeared minimal.

The sequence came from a human donor in good health. Sample: CD4+ T cells from blood. The chain employs TRBV7-8 and TRBJ1-2; a weak D match, TRBD1 (5 bases). The CDR3 DNA reads as TGTGCCAGCAGCCGTGTGGCGGGGACCGTTAACTATGGCTACACCTTC. It translates to CASSRVAGTVNYGYTF.